The clone carrying this T cell receptor (beta chain) was counted a few times. Its antigen is unidentified. The data are from a study of T cells in localized non-small cell lung cancer. The study, taken as a whole, reports: In adjacent lung, a median roughly 60 of the top 100 tumor clones were found. Prolonged overall survival went with higher T cell density in the blood. Peak T cell clonality was found in uninvolved adjacent lung, exceeding tumor.

Sequencing was performed with immunoSEQ multiplex PCR; in TCRdb, only in-frame clones are kept and a portion is missing. The table records some 30,000 clones, around 87% of them present only once. Looked up from germline, CDR1 is GTSNPN and CDR2 is SVGIG (reference sequence). This CDR3 has 13 amino acids. Trimming took off 2 bases at V and 8 bases at J, with 13 bases between the two ends. The chain has TRBV30 and TRBJ1-3; no clear D gene. The sample here was peripheral blood mononuclear cells, taken before any cancer treatment. The sequence derives from a man between 40 and 70 years old with stage III lung adenocarcinoma. CDR3 DNA: TGTGCCTGGAGTTTGGAACTCGATGACACCATATATTTT. As protein: CAWSLELDDTIYF. Using reference TRBV30 and TRBJ1-3 for the parts outside the CDR3, the full variable domain is SQTIHQWPATLVQPVGSPLSLECTVEGTSNPNLYWYRQAAGRGLQLLFYSVGIGQISSEVPQNLSASRPQDRQFILSSKKLLLSDSGFYLCAWSLELDDTIYFGEGSWLTVV.